These 5 T cell receptor beta chains share one sample of origin, sequenced in a study of blood T cell repertoires in COVID-19. Profiling relied on immunoSEQ multiplex PCR, and the TCRdb table lists in-frame clones only, not all of them. The sample comprises around 180,000 clones, approximately 87% of which are singletons, and 2% to 3% rests with the top ten. The sample was peripheral blood. These receptors originate from a man aged 40-50 years with active or convalescent COVID-19.

The chain recombines TRBV30 with TRBJ2-7; 9 bases are shared with TRBD1. The germline V gene has CDR1 GTSNPN and CDR2 SVGIG (reference sequence). After removal of 5 bases from V and 6 bases from J, the junction contained 2 bases not matched to a gene. The CDR3 consists of 11 residues. The chain's CDR3 is CAWGTGSEQYF. For the CDR3, the DNA is TGTGCCTGGGGGACAGGGTCCGAGCAGTACTTC.

As DNA, the CDR3 is TGTGCCAGCAGCCAAGGGAGAGGAAACACTGAAGCTTTCTTT. As protein: CASSQGRGNTEAFF. The V and J genes are TRBV3-1 (or the pseudogene TRBV3-2) and TRBJ1-1; D is unclear. Trimming shortened V by 1 base and J by 2 bases, and 8 bases separated the two germline ends. Germline V gene sequence: CDR1 LGHDT, CDR2 YNNKEL (reference sequence). This CDR3 contains 14 residues.

V and J are TRBV4-3 and TRBJ2-7, with 10 nucleotides matching TRBD1. The CDR3 length is 15 residues. The germline gives CDR1 LGHNA, CDR2 YSLEER. J lost 0 bases, V lost 3 bases, and 2 bases had no gene match. CDR3 residues: CASSHRDRGSYEQYF. CDR3 coding DNA: TGCGCCAGCAGCCACCGGGACAGGGGCTCCTACGAGCAGTACTTC.

The chain couples TRBV7-9 to TRBJ1-1, with D possibly being TRBD1 (6 bases). The CDR3 is 14 residues long. Per the germline V gene, CDR1 is SEHNR and CDR2 is FQNEAQ (reference sequence). V was pared by 2 bases and J by 1 base, with 8 bases between. CDR3 sequence: CASSLRTANTEAFF. The CDR3, as DNA: TGTGCCAGCAGCTTAAGGACAGCGAACACTGAAGCTTTCTTT.

In this sample, this clone turned up once. The chain links TRBV30 to TRBJ1-1; 9 nucleotides agree with TRBD1. The CDR3 is made up of 12 amino acids. CDR1 GTSNPN and CDR2 SVGIG come from the germline V gene (reference sequence). The trim removed 5 bases at V and 4 bases at J, leaving 2 bases unmatched. CDR3 in DNA: TGTGCCTGGCAGACAGGGGGCACTGAAGCTTTCTTT. It specifies CAWQTGGTEAFF.